This TCR beta chain was captured by sequencing in a study of blood T cell repertoires in COVID-19. As for the study in general: Samples taken during acute and convalescent COVID-19 were collected in the United States, Italy and Spain. The cDNA or gDNA used as material had been derived from T cells, B-cell-depleted T cells, or PBMCs.

Under the authors' procedure: Quantification of nucleated cells was approximated via reference gene primer amplification. Repertoires were generated with immunoSEQ multiplex PCR, while TCRdb's copy carries only in-frame clones and drops some. The V and J calls and clone size were taken over from that table, and D and trimming were inferred from the DNA. The repertoire includes 300,000 to 450,000 clones, 70% to 90% of them detected once, and roughly 2.1% sits in the top ten. The Seattle patients joined while their infection was active and were tracked longitudinally afterward. The sample taken for sequencing was peripheral blood. This sequence was found in a woman aged 55-75 years with COVID-19, enrolled during active disease.

The CDR3 coding sequence is TGTGCCACCAGTGAGGCAGTCACAGATACGCAGTATTTT. Its translation is CATSEAVTDTQYF. The V call is TRBV24-1, the J call TRBJ2-3; D gene ambiguous. This CDR3 comprises 13 residues. The V gene lost 4 bases and the J gene lost 2 bases, with 6 bases spanning the gap. The germline V gene has CDR1 KGHDR and CDR2 SFDVKD.